This entry lists 4 T cell receptor beta chains sequenced from one sample in a study of blood T cell repertoires in COVID-19. Assay: immunoSEQ multiplex PCR; the TCRdb copy retains only in-frame clones and omits some. Found here are 160,000 or so clones, about 90% of them singletons; the top ten hold roughly 1.2%. The sample consisted of PBMCs or T cells enriched from blood (not recorded which). All receptors derive from a human donor with acute COVID-19. The donor label of this sample is uncertain.

Comments on this clone: This sample includes further DNA sequences coding for the same CDR3. The chain joins TRBV19 to TRBJ2-3, with 7 bases matching TRBD2. The germline V gene encodes CDR1 LNHDA and CDR2 SQIVND (reference sequence). The CDR3 has 14 residues. V trimming: 5 bases; J trimming: 1 base; junction bases outside the gene matches: 3. CDR3 amino acids: CASSDRGGTDTQYF. Here the CDR3 DNA reads TGTGCCAGTAGTGACCGGGGGGGCACAGATACGCAGTATTTT. The entire variable domain, with the rest obtained from reference TRBV19 and TRBJ2-3, is as follows: DGGITQSPKYLFRKEGQNVTLSCEQNLNHDAMYWYRQDPGQGLRLIYYSQIVNDFQKGDIAEGYSVSREKKESFPLTVTSAQKNPTAFYLCASSDRGGTDTQYFGPGTRLTVL.

The chain recombines TRBV19 with TRBJ1-2; no clear D. The length of the CDR3 is 13 residues. Trimming left V 7 bases short and J 2 bases short, with 11 bases between. Germline V gene lookup returns CDR1 LNHDA and CDR2 SQIVND (reference sequence). The CDR3 protein is CASTSSRNYGYTF. DNA of the CDR3: TGTGCCAGTACCTCTTCGCGCAACTATGGCTACACCTTC.

The chain uses TRBV27 and TRBJ2-7, with D possibly TRBD1 on 6 matching bases. The CDR3 covers 14 residues. The germline gives CDR1 MNHEY, CDR2 SMNVEV (reference sequence). V was shortened by 3 bases and J by 5 bases, with 14 bases between the two germline ends. As DNA, the CDR3 is TGTGCCAGCAGTTTTTCAGGGGCAGGGCACGAGCAGTACTTC. Translating gives CASSFSGAGHEQYF.

This sequence joins TRBV9 and TRBJ1-4, with 7 bases fitting TRBD1. CDR1 and CDR2 from the germline V gene are SGDLS and YYNGEE. The J segment lost 8 bases and the V segment lost 3 bases, leaving 13 bases of the junction unmatched. The CDR3 has 16 amino acids. This CDR3 is CASSGDRGQMLEKLFF. The DNA for the CDR3 is TGTGCCAGCAGCGGGGATAGGGGACAGATGTTGGAAAAACTGTTTTTT.